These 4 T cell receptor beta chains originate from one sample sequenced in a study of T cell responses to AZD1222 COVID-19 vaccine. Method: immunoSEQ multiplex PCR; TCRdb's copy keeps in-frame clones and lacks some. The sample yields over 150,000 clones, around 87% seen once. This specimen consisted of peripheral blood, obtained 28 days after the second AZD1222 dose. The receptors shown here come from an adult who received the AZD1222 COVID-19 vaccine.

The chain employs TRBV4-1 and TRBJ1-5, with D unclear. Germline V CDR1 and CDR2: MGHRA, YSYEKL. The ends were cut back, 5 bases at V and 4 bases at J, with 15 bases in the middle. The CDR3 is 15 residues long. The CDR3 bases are TGCGCCAGCAGCGACGGCAATATCCGGAATCAGCCCCAGCATTTT. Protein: CASSDGNIRNQPQHF.

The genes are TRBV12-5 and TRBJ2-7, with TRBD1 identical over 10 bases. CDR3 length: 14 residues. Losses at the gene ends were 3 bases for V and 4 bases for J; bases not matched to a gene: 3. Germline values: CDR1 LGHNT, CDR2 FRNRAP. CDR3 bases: TGTGCTAGTGGTTTTGGACAGGGGGGGTACGAGCAGTACTTC. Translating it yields CASGFGQGGYEQYF.

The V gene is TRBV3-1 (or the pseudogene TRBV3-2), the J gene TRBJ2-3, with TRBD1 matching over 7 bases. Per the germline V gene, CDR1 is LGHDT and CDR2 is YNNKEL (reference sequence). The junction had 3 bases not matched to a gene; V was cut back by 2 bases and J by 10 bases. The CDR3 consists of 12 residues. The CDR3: CASSQRQGAQYF. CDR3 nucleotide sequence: TGTGCCAGCAGCCAACGACAGGGAGCGCAGTATTTT.

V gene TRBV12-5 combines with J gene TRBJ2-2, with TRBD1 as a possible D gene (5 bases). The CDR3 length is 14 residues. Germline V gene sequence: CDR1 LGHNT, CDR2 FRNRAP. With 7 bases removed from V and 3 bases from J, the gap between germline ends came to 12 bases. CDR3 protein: CASAPSRDTGELFF. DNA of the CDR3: TGTGCTAGTGCACCGTCCAGGGACACCGGGGAGCTGTTTTTT.